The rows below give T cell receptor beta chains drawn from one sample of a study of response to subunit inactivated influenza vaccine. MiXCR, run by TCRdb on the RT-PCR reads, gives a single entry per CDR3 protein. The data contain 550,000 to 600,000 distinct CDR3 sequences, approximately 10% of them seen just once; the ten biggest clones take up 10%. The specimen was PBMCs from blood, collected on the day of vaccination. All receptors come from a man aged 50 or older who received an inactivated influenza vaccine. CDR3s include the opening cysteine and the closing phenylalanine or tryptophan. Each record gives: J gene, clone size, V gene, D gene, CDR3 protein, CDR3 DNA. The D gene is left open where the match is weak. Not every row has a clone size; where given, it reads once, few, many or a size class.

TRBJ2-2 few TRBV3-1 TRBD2 CASSQDTTSGSRLFF TGTGCCAGCAGCCAAGATACCACTAGCGGGAGTCGGCTGTTTTTT
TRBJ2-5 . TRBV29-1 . CSVGREETQYF TGCAGCGTTGGTAGAGAAGAGACCCAGTACTTC
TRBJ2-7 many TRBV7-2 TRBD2 CASRSSSGSYEQYF TGTGCCAGCAGGTCTTCTAGCGGGAGCTACGAGCAGTACTTC
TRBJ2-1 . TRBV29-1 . CSVTSTSTGYVHEQFF TGCAGCGTCACATCCACATCCACAGGGTACGTCCATGAGCAGTTCTTC
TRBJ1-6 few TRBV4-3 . CASSFRTGNSPLHF TGCGCCAGCAGCTTTAGGACGGGAAATTCACCCCTCCACTTT
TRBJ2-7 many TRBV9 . CASSVGPAHEQYF TGTGCCAGCAGCGTAGGACCGGCCCACGAGCAGTACTTC
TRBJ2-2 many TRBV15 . CATSRDSGRNTGELFF TGTGCCACCAGCAGAGATTCCGGCAGGAACACCGGGGAGCTGTTTTTT
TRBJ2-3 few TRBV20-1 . CSARDLVTRGSTDTQYF TGCAGTGCTAGAGATCTCGTGACTAGAGGTAGCACAGATACGCAGTATTTT
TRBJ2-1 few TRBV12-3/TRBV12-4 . CASSQGGLPYNEQFF TGTGCCAGCAGCCAGGGGGGACTCCCTTACAATGAGCAGTTCTTC
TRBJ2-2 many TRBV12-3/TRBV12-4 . CASSPFTGELFF TGTGCCAGCAGTCCCTTCACCGGGGAGCTGTTTTTT
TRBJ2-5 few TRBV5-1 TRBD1 CASSLAEQGETQYF TGCGCCAGCAGCTTGGCCGAACAGGGGGAGACCCAGTACTTC
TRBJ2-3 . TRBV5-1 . CASSGNYASRGDTQYF TGCGCCAGCAGCGGGAATTACGCCAGCCGAGGAGATACGCAGTATTTT
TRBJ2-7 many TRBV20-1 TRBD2 CSARSSGSEQYF TGCAGTGCTAGGAGTAGCGGGAGCGAGCAGTACTTC
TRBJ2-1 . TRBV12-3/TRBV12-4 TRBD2 CASNYGGVDEQFF TGTGCCAGCAACTACGGGGGGGTGGATGAGCAGTTCTTC
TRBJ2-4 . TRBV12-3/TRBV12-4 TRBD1 CASSLQGALNIQYF TGTGCCAGCAGTTTACAGGGGGCCCTAAACATTCAGTACTTC
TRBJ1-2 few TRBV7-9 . CASSASEFPGGYTF TGTGCCAGCAGCGCGTCAGAGTTTCCGGGCGGCTACACCTTC
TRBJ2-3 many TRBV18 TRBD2 CASSPPATSGMLTQYF TGTGCCAGCTCACCACCGGCCACTAGCGGGATGTTAACGCAGTATTTT
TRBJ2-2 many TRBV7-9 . CASSISWDTYTGELFF TGTGCCAGCAGCATCTCATGGGACACATACACCGGGGAGCTGTTTTTT
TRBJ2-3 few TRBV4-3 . CASSPRGSGVTDTQYF TGCGCCAGCAGCCCCCGGGGTAGCGGTGTCACAGATACGCAGTATTTT
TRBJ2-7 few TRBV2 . CASSENRIRSYEQYF TGTGCCAGCAGTGAAAACAGGATCCGCTCCTACGAGCAGTACTTC
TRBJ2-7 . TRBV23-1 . CASSHNRRTVSSYEQYF TGCGCCAGCAGCCACAACCGTAGGACGGTAAGCTCCTACGAGCAGTACTTC
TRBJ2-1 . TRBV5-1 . CASSLVDRVYNEQFF TGCGCCAGCAGCTTGGTAGACAGAGTCTACAATGAGCAGTTCTTC
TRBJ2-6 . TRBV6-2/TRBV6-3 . CASLRGISSGANVLTF TGTGCCAGTCTGAGGGGGATAAGCTCTGGGGCCAACGTCCTGACTTTC
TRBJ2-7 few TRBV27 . CASRSRYEQYF TGTGCCAGCAGGAGTAGGTACGAGCAGTACTTC
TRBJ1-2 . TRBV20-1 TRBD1 CSTRTGPNYGYTF TGCAGTACTCGGACAGGGCCTAACTATGGCTACACCTTC
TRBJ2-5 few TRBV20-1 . CSARDRGGNWRETQYF TGCAGTGCTAGAGATCGAGGAGGGAATTGGCGAGAGACCCAGTACTTC
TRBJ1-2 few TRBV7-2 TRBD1 CASSLGGQGTSYGYTF TGTGCCAGCAGCTTAGGCGGACAGGGGACCTCCTATGGCTACACCTTC
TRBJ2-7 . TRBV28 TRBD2 CASRSSGKNYYEQYF TGTGCCAGCCGCAGTAGCGGGAAGAATTACTACGAGCAGTACTTC
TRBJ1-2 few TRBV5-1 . CASRLGISTYGYTF TGCGCCAGCAGGTTAGGGATCTCAACCTATGGCTACACCTTC
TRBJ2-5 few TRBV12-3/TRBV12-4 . CASSQDRLKTQYF TGTGCCAGCAGCCAAGACAGGTTAAAGACCCAGTACTTC
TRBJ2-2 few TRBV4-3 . CASSQDRQGSGELFF TGCGCCAGCAGCCAAGACCGCCAGGGTTCCGGGGAGCTGTTTTTT
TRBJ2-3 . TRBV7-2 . CASTARWTHTDTQYF TGTGCCAGCACCGCGCGGTGGACTCACACAGATACGCAGTATTTT
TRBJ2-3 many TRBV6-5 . CASSSWDTDTQYF TGTGCCAGCAGTTCGTGGGACACAGATACGCAGTATTTT
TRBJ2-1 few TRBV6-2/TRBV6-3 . CASTNGRHNEQFF TGTGCCAGCACCAATGGGAGACACAATGAGCAGTTCTTC
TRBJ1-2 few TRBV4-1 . CASSPRYLDYGYTF TGCGCCAGCAGCCCTCGATACTTAGACTATGGCTACACCTTC
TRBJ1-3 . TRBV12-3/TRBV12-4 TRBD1 CASSPRTGRLSGNTIYF TGTGCCAGCAGTCCCCGGACAGGGCGTCTCTCTGGAAACACCATATATTTT
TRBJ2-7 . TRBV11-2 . CASASSYEQYF TGTGCCTCGGCGTCCTCCTACGAGCAGTACTTC
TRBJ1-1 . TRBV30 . CAWSVRGPLNTEAFF TGTGCCTGGAGTGTTCGAGGGCCCTTGAACACTGAAGCTTTCTTT
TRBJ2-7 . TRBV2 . CASSETGSAYEQYF TGTGCCAGCAGTGAAACAGGGTCGGCCTACGAGCAGTACTTC
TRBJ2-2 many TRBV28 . CASSLLGGSNTGELFF TGTGCCAGCAGTTTATTGGGGGGCTCGAACACCGGGGAGCTGTTTTTT
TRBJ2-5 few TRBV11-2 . CASSPTALAKQETQYF TGTGCCAGCAGCCCAACAGCCCTAGCGAAACAAGAGACCCAGTACTTC
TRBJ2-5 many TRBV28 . CASSPSKGNSARTKIRQYF TGTGCCAGCAGTCCAAGTAAGGGGAACAGCGCTCGAACCAAGATAAGGCAGTACTTC
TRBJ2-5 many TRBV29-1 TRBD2 CSVESSGETQYF TGCAGCGTTGAGTCTAGCGGGGAGACCCAGTACTTC
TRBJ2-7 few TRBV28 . CASHRVNSYEQYF TGTGCCAGCCACCGGGTCAACTCCTACGAGCAGTACTTC
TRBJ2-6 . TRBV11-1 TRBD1 CASSFPRQGATGANVLTF TGTGCCAGCAGCTTCCCCCGACAGGGGGCGACTGGGGCCAACGTCCTGACTTTC
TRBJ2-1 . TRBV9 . CASSLGPSIEQFF TGTGCCAGCAGCCTGGGACCAAGCATTGAGCAGTTCTTC
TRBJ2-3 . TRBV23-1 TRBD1 CASSPDRGLTDTQYF TGCGCCAGCAGTCCCGACAGGGGACTCACAGATACGCAGTATTTT
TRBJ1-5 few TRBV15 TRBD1 CATSRGVITGTGHNQPQHF TGTGCCACCAGCAGAGGGGTTATTACCGGGACAGGACACAATCAGCCCCAGCATTTT
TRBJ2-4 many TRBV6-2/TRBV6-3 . CASSPALDRPIAKNIQYF TGTGCCAGCAGTCCCGCCTTGGACAGACCCATAGCCAAAAACATTCAGTACTTC
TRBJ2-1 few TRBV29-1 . CSVMWRANYNEQFF TGCAGCGTTATGTGGAGGGCGAACTACAATGAGCAGTTCTTC
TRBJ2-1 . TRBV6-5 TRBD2 CASSYSSGDPYNEQFF TGTGCCAGCAGTTATTCTAGCGGGGATCCCTACAATGAGCAGTTCTTC
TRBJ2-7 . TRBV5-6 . CASSLGASSYEQDF TGTGCCAGCAGCTTGGGGGCCTCCTCCTACGAGCAGGACTTC
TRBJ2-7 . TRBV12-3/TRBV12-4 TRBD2 CASSLMASGGYEQYF TGTGCCAGCAGTTTAATGGCTAGCGGGGGCTACGAGCAGTACTTC
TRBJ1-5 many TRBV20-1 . CSASTNNQPQHF TGCAGTGCTAGTACCAACAATCAGCCCCAGCATTTT
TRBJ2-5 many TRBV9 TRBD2 CASSEIAGGGETQYF TGTGCCAGCAGCGAAATAGCGGGAGGCGGGGAGACCCAGTACTTC
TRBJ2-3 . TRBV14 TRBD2 CASSQVGGSAGDTQYF TGTGCCAGCAGCCAAGTCGGCGGGAGTGCCGGGGATACGCAGTATTTT
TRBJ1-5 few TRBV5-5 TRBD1 CASSLTGGRNQPQHF TGTGCCAGCAGCTTGACAGGGGGTCGAAATCAGCCCCAGCATTTT